This passage covers 5 T cell receptor beta chains from one sample sequenced in a study of CD8+ T cells in alopecia areata. After isolation, RNA underwent reverse transcription to generate cDNA as the sequencing template. TCRdb keeps only in-frame clones here, not all; method: immunoSEQ multiplex PCR. The sample consists of 90,000 to 150,000 clones, less than 70% of them appearing once. The source material was CD4+ T cells sorted from blood. Receptors originate from a human donor in good health.

This chain uses TRBV5-1 with TRBJ2-1; D may correspond to TRBD1 or TRBD2 (5 bases each). Trimming removed 0 bases at V and 9 bases at J, with 13 bases between. The CDR3 consists of 14 residues. Germline CDR1 and CDR2: SGHRS and YFSETQ. The CDR3 nucleotides are TGCGCCAGCAGCTTGGCCCAGGGAGCTGGTGAGCAGTTCTTC. It codes for CASSLAQGAGEQFF.

The gene calls are TRBV29-1 and TRBJ1-2; D not certain. The CDR3 totals 12 residues. Germline V CDR1 and CDR2: SQVTM, ANQGSEA. V was clipped by 4 bases and J by 0 bases, with 6 bases between them. The CDR3 is CSVVLSNYGYTF. DNA of the CDR3: TGCAGCGTTGTATTGTCTAACTATGGCTACACCTTC.

The J gene is TRBJ2-1, the V gene TRBV29-1; D unresolved. Looked up from germline, CDR1 is SQVTM and CDR2 is ANQGSEA. The CDR3 extends over 10 amino acids. V was shortened by 6 bases and J by 8 bases, with 8 bases between the two germline ends. The CDR3 sequence is CSVAPDEQFF. DNA for the CDR3: TGCAGCGTCGCCCCGGATGAGCAGTTCTTC.

The gene calls are TRBV15 and TRBJ1-1; D call uncertain. Germline V CDR1 and CDR2: LNHNV, YYDKDF (reference sequence). The CDR3 totals 15 residues. V was pared by 8 bases and J by 4 bases, with 20 bases between. In DNA, the CDR3 is TGTGCCACCTCCCCGTCGACGCGTACTTTCACTGAAGCTTTCTTT. It specifies CATSPSTRTFTEAFF.

V usage is TRBV6-1 and J usage is TRBJ2-7, with 8 bases that match TRBD1. With 6 bases clipped from V and 2 bases from J, the junction kept 6 bases outside the gene matches. Germline CDR1 and CDR2: MNHNS and SASEGT. The CDR3 is made up of 14 amino acids. The CDR3 DNA follows: TGTGCCAGCAGCCTACAGGGGGTCACCTACGAGCAGTACTTC. Amino acids: CASSLQGVTYEQYF.